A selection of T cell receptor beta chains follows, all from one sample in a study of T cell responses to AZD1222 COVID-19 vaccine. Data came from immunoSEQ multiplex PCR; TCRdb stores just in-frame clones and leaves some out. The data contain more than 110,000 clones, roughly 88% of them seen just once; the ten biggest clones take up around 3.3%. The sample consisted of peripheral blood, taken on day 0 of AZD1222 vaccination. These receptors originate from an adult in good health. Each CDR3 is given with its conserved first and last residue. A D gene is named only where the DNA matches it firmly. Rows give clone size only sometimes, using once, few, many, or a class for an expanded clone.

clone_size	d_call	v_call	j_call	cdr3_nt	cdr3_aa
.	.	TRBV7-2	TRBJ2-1	TGTGCCAGCAGCCTTCGGGATTCTGGAGAGCAGTTCTTC	CASSLRDSGEQFF
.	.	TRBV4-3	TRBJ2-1	TGCGCCAGCAGCCAGCTAAGCGGAACCTACAATGAGCAGTTCTTC	CASSQLSGTYNEQFF
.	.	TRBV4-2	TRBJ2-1	TGTGCCAGCAGCCAAGACACGGGTGAGCAGTTCTTC	CASSQDTGEQFF
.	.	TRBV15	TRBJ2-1	TGTGCCACCGGGGGCAGGGACAATGAGCAGTTCTTC	CATGGRDNEQFF
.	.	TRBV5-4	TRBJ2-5	TGTGCCAGCAGCTGGGCAGGGGAAGAGACCCAGTACTTC	CASSWAGEETQYF
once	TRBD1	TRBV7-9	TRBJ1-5	TGTGCCAGCAGCCGCGGGACAGGCACCTATCAGCCCCAGCATTTT	CASSRGTGTYQPQHF
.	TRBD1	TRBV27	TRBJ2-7	TGTGCCAGCAGTACTCGAGGGGGCTATTTTAACGAGCAGTACTTC	CASSTRGGYFNEQYF
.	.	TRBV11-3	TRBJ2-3	TGTGCCAGCAGCCCGGGGGCGATTTTCGATCCCTCTGGCACAGATACGCAGTATTTT	CASSPGAIFDPSGTDTQYF
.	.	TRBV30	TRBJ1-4	TGTGCCTGGAGTGCAGCAGGGGCGTCTGAGAAACTGTTTTTT	CAWSAAGASEKLFF
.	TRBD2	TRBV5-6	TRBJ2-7	TGTGCCAGCAGCTGGGGGGGCTCCTACGAGCAGTACTTC	CASSWGGSYEQYF
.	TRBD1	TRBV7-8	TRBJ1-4	TGTGCCAGCAGCCCGGACAGGGGGCGAGGAAAACTGTTTTTT	CASSPDRGRGKLFF
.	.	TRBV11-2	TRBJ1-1	TGTGCCAGCAGCTTAAAGACAGCTTACATGAACACTGAAGCTTTCTTT	CASSLKTAYMNTEAFF
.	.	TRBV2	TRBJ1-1	TGTGCCAGCAGTGGGGCTGGACAGTTAAACACTGAAGCTTTCTTT	CASSGAGQLNTEAFF
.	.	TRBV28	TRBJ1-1	TGTGCCAGCACCCGGATTTTAAGAAACACTGAAGCTTTCTTT	CASTRILRNTEAFF
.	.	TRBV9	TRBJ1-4	TGTGCCAGCAGCGTAGACGGCTATAATGAAAAACTGTTTTTT	CASSVDGYNEKLFF